A selection of T cell receptor beta chains follows, all from one sample in a study of blood T cell repertoires in COVID-19. Generated by immunoSEQ multiplex PCR, the TCRdb table keeps only in-frame clones and is missing some. The sample contains roughly 250,000 clones, 86% of which appear only once. Sequenced input: PBMCs or T cells enriched from blood (not recorded which). The receptor source for this set is a woman in her fifties or sixties who had recovered from COVID-19. Both conserved end residues are part of each CDR3. D genes are given only for firm matches. Clone size is given for some rows only: seen once, a few or many times, or a class if the clone is expanded.

d_gene	v_gene	j_gene	abundance	CDR3aa	CDR3nt
.	TRBV19	TRBJ2-1	.	CASSIGRGSNEQFF	TGTGCCAGTAGTATCGGTCGAGGATCCAATGAGCAGTTCTTC
.	TRBV30	TRBJ1-1	.	CAWSGLMVNTEAFF	TGTGCCTGGAGTGGGCTGATGGTGAACACTGAAGCTTTCTTT
TRBD2	TRBV5-5	TRBJ2-7	.	CASSLQRGEQYF	TGTGCCAGCAGCTTGCAGCGGGGGGAGCAGTACTTC
TRBD2	TRBV13	TRBJ2-5	.	CASSSGGEETQYF	TGTGCCAGCAGTAGCGGGGGGGAAGAGACCCAGTACTTC
TRBD1	TRBV25-1	TRBJ1-4	.	CASSETGQGEKLFF	TGTGCCAGCAGTGAGACGGGACAGGGTGAAAAACTGTTTTTT
.	TRBV11-1	TRBJ1-3	once	CASSGQSFSGNTIYF	TGTGCCAGCAGCGGACAGAGCTTCTCTGGAAACACCATATATTTT
TRBD1	TRBV5-6	TRBJ1-4	.	CASSLGYRGTDEKLFF	TGTGCCAGCAGCTTGGGATACAGGGGGACGGATGAAAAACTGTTTTTT
.	TRBV12-5	TRBJ2-2	.	CASGRQANTGELFF	TGTGCTAGTGGTCGACAGGCGAACACCGGGGAGCTGTTTTTT
.	TRBV7-7	TRBJ2-5	.	CASSLGLAETQYF	TGTGCTAGCAGCTTAGGACTTGCAGAGACCCAGTACTTC
.	TRBV6-5	TRBJ1-4	.	CASSYSVPGSGEKLFF	TGTGCCAGCAGTTACTCCGTGCCTGGCTCGGGGGAAAAACTGTTTTTT
.	TRBV6-2/TRBV6-3	TRBJ1-2	.	CASSSTNRATNYGYTF	TGTGCCAGCAGTTCAACAAACAGGGCGACTAACTATGGCTACACCTTC
.	TRBV7-2	TRBJ1-5	.	CASSLGAGPNQPQHF	TGTGCCAGCAGCTTAGGGGCAGGTCCCAATCAGCCCCAGCATTTT
.	TRBV10-3	TRBJ2-7	.	CAISDLGPIYEQYF	TGTGCCATCAGTGATCTCGGTCCCATCTACGAGCAGTACTTC
.	TRBV7-6	TRBJ2-7	once	CASSIGGRSPAVEQYF	TGTGCCAGCAGTATTGGGGGGAGGTCCCCAGCTGTGGAGCAGTACTTC
.	TRBV19	TRBJ2-1	.	CASNSAYNEQFF	TGTGCCAGTAACTCAGCGTACAATGAGCAGTTCTTC
.	TRBV7-9	TRBJ1-1	.	CASSLGETEAFF	TGTGCCAGCAGCTTAGGGGAGACTGAAGCTTTCTTT
.	TRBV14	TRBJ1-6	.	CASSPGGVRRNSPLHF	TGTGCCAGCAGCCCGGGGGGGGTTAGACGGAATTCACCCCTCCACTTT
.	TRBV19	TRBJ1-2	.	CASSIGFSTGAGYTF	TGTGCCAGTAGTATAGGTTTTAGCACAGGTGCTGGCTACACCTTC
.	TRBV18	TRBJ1-3	.	CASSPPVATGNTIYF	TGTGCCAGCTCACCACCAGTCGCGACTGGAAACACCATATATTTT
.	TRBV30	TRBJ2-2	.	CAWRTFHTGELFF	TGTGCCTGGAGGACTTTTCACACCGGGGAGCTGTTTTTT
.	TRBV21-1	TRBJ2-7	.	CASSKDPPPRTIQGYEQYF	TGTGCCAGCAGCAAAGACCCCCCACCCCGGACAATTCAAGGATACGAGCAGTACTTC
.	TRBV6-4	TRBJ2-1	.	CASQLQASPYNEQFF	TGTGCCAGCCAACTTCAAGCCTCCCCTTACAATGAGCAGTTCTTC
TRBD1	TRBV4-1	TRBJ2-2	.	CASSQPTGNRQGRELFF	TGCGCCAGCAGCCAGCCGACAGGGAACCGACAAGGACGGGAGCTGTTTTTT
TRBD2	TRBV3-1/TRBV3-2	TRBJ2-7	.	CASSRQLAGAYEQYF	TGTGCCAGCAGCCGCCAACTAGCGGGGGCCTACGAGCAGTACTTC
.	TRBV5-1	TRBJ1-2	.	CASSLGQGVGYTF	TGCGCCAGCAGCTTGGGCCAAGGGGTTGGCTACACCTTC
TRBD1	TRBV19	TRBJ2-5	.	CASIFPGQQKETQYF	TGTGCCAGTATTTTTCCGGGACAGCAAAAAGAGACCCAGTACTTC
TRBD2	TRBV6-1	TRBJ2-7	.	CASSESGRIDEQYF	TGTGCCAGCAGTGAAAGCGGGAGGATCGACGAGCAGTACTTC
.	TRBV7-2	TRBJ2-3	.	CASSLVGGVPTDTQYF	TGTGCCAGCAGCTTAGTTGGCGGGGTGCCCACAGATACGCAGTATTTT
.	TRBV7-9	TRBJ2-3	.	CASSLGWASTDTQYF	TGTGCCAGCAGCTTAGGGTGGGCCAGCACAGATACGCAGTATTTT
.	TRBV5-4	TRBJ1-2	.	CASSYGGGSTNYGYTF	TGTGCCAGCAGTTATGGAGGAGGGAGTACTAACTATGGCTACACCTTC
.	TRBV7-9	TRBJ1-1	.	CASSSYSGDTEAFF	TGTGCCAGCAGCTCCTACAGCGGTGACACTGAAGCTTTCTTT